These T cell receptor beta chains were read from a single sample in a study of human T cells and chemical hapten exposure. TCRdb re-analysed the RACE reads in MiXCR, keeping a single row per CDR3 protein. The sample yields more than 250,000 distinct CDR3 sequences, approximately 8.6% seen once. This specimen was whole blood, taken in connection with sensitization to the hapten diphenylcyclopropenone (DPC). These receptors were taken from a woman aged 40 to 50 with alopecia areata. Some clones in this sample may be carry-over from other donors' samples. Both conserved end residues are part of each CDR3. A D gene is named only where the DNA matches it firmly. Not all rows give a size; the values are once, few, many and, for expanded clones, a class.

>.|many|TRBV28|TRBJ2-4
TGTGCCAGCAGTACAGGGCAGGGACGTAGCATTCAGTACTTC
CASSTGQGRSIQYF
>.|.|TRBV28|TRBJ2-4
TGTGCCAGCAGCCGGAGCAGAACATGGGGCGCCGGAAACATTCAGTACTTC
CASSRSRTWGAGNIQYF
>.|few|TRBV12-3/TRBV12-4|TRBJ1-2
TGTGCCAGCAGCCTGGAGGCCAGGGGTGGCTACACCTTC
CASSLEARGGYTF
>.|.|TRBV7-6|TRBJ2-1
TGTGCCAGCAGCCAAGGGTGGGGCAAGTTGAATGAGCAGTTCTTC
CASSQGWGKLNEQFF
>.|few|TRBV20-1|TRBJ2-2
TGCAGTGCTGTGCAGGTTTCCACCGGGGAGCTGTTTTTT
CSAVQVSTGELFF
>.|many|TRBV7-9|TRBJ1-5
TGTGCCAGCAGCTTAGTGGGGGATCAGCCCCAGCATTTT
CASSLVGDQPQHF
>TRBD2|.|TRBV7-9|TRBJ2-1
TGTGCCAGCAGTCCCCGACTAGCGGGAGGGCCTCGCCCCCATGAGCAGTTCTTC
CASSPRLAGGPRPHEQFF
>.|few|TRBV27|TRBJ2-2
TGTGCCAGCAGTTTCCCCCCTCTCTTAACCGGGGAGCTGTTTTTT
CASSFPPLLTGELFF
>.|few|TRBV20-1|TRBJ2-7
TGCAGTGGGGGCCTGCCTGGTGTGTGGCAGTACTTC
CSGGLPGVWQYF
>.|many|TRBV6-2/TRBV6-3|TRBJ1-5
TGTGCCAGCAGCACCGAAGAGGGGCAGCCCCAGCATTTT
CASSTEEGQPQHF
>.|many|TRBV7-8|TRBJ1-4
TGTGCCAGCAGCCACGGGACTTGGCCCGAAAAACTGTTTTTT
CASSHGTWPEKLFF
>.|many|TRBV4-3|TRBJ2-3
TGCGCCAGCAGCCAAGATAGCGGTTTTACGCAGTATTTT
CASSQDSGFTQYF
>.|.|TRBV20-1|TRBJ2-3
TGCAGTGCAGACCGGGACTCAGCAGAATATTTT
CSADRDSAEYF
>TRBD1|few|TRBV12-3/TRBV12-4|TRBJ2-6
TGTGCCAGCAGTCCGCTGACAGGGGTCAGCTCTGGGGCCAACGTCCTGACTTTC
CASSPLTGVSSGANVLTF
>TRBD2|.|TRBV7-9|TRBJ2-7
TGTGCCAGCAGCACCCGTTTAGCGGGAGGGCCGGGGGAGCAGTACTTC
CASSTRLAGGPGEQYF
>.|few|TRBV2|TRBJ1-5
TGTGCCAGCAGTGTAATGGGGAGAGGGCAGCCCCAGCATTTT
CASSVMGRGQPQHF
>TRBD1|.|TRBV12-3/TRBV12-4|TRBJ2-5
TGTGCCAGCAAAGGACAGGGGGCTGGGGAGACCCAGTACTTC
CASKGQGAGETQYF
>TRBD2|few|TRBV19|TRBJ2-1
TGTGCCAGTACGCAGACCTTCGGGACTAGCGGGAGTAATGAGCAGTTCTTC
CASTQTFGTSGSNEQFF
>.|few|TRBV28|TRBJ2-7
TGTGCCAGCAGTTTCGTGGGGGCCGGAGTGTACGAGCAGTACTTC
CASSFVGAGVYEQYF
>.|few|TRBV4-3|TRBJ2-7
TGCGCCAGCAGCCAAGATCCAGAGATTAGCGTCTACGAGCAGTACTTC
CASSQDPEISVYEQYF
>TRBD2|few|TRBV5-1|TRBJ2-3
TGCGCCACCACGGAGGTAGCGGGGTCTAGCACAGATACGCAGTATTTT
CATTEVAGSSTDTQYF
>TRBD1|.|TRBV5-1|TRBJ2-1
TGCGCCAGCAGCTTTCGTAAGATGGGACAGGCCTACAATGAGCAGTTCTTC
CASSFRKMGQAYNEQFF
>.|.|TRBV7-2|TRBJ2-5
TGTGCCAGCAGCCCCCTCGGGGGCGGGGTAGGAGAGACCCAGTACTTC
CASSPLGGGVGETQYF
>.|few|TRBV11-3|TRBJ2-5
TGTGCCAGCAGCCCGGACAGTCAACAAGAGACCCAGTACTTC
CASSPDSQQETQYF
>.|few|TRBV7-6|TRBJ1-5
TGTGCCAGCAGCTTAACCCAGACCCGGGCCCAGCATTTT
CASSLTQTRAQHF
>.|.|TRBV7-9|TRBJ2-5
TGTGCCAGCAGCTCGGACGGGCCAGGGACCCAGTACTTC
CASSSDGPGTQYF
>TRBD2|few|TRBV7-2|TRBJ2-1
TGTGCCAGCAGCTTAGAGGGTAGCGGGAGCCCCTACAATGAGCAGTTCTTC
CASSLEGSGSPYNEQFF
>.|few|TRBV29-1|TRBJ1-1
TGCAGCGTTCGGGGAGGGGCGAACACTGAAGCTTTCTTT
CSVRGGANTEAFF
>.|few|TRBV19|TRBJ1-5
TGTGCCAGTAGTATAGATCTCGCAGCGAATCAGCCCCAGCATTTT
CASSIDLAANQPQHF
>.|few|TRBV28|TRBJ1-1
TGTGCCAGCAGTTTTTTTTGGTCCGGGGTTGACACTGAAGCTTTCTTT
CASSFFWSGVDTEAFF
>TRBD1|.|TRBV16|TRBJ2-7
TGTGCCAGCAGCCCGCAATTAGGGACAGGGAGCCACGAGCAGTACTTC
CASSPQLGTGSHEQYF
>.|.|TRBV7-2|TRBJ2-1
TGTGCCAGCAGCTTCCTCCAGGGGAATGAGCAGTTCTTC
CASSFLQGNEQFF
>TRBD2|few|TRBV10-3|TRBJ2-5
TGTGCCATCAGTAAGACTAGCGGCCAAGAGACCCAGTACTTC
CAISKTSGQETQYF
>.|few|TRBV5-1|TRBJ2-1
TGCGCCAGCACACGGGAGTTGGGAAACAATGAGCAGTTCTTC
CASTRELGNNEQFF
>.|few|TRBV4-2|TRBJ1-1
TGTGCCAGCAGCCAAACGGCGAGATCGGACACTGAAGCTTTCTTT
CASSQTARSDTEAFF
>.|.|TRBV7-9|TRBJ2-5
TGTGCCAGCGCGGGGCGGGCAGAGACCCAGTACTTC
CASAGRAETQYF
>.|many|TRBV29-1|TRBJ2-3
TGCAGCGCCCGGGGAGGCCCTGGGACAGATACGCAGTATTTT
CSARGGPGTDTQYF
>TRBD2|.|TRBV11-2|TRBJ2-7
TGTGCCAGCAGCTTAGGTGCAGCGGGGACCCTCGACGAGCAGTACTTC
CASSLGAAGTLDEQYF
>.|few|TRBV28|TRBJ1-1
TGTGCCAGCAGTTCACACGACAGGAACACTGAAGCTTTCTTT
CASSSHDRNTEAFF
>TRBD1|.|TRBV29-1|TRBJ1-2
TGCAGCGTTTCTCACTGGGACAGGGGCATTGGCTACACCTTC
CSVSHWDRGIGYTF